These T cell receptor beta chains were read from a single sample in a study of T cells in Graves' hyperthyroidism and ophthalmopathy. TCRdb itself ran the multiplex PCR reads through MiXCR, one entry per CDR3 protein. The sample includes 650,000 to 800,000 distinct CDR3 sequences, roughly 46% of them seen just once. The sequencing input was peripheral blood or thyroid tissue (not recorded which). These receptors originate from an adult man with Graves' disease, either hyperthyroidism or ophthalmopathy (not recorded which). Each CDR3 is given with its conserved first and last residue. D genes are given only for firm matches. Size values are once, few and many counts, or a class for expanded clones, and some rows have none.

TRBJ1-2	NA	TRBV15	NA	TGTGCCACCAGCAGCTTGGGGAACGCTGCCTATGGCTACACCTTC	CATSSLGNAAYGYTF
TRBJ1-2	NA	TRBV29-1	NA	TGCAGTGCCACGGAACAAGATATAGGGAGCGGAGGGGGCTATGGCTACACCTTC	CSATEQDIGSGGGYGYTF
TRBJ1-1	NA	TRBV20-1	NA	TGCAGTGCTAATCGGGGGCCGAACACTGAAGCTTTCTTT	CSANRGPNTEAFF
TRBJ1-1	few	TRBV7-9	NA	TGTGCCAGCAGCTTAGTATCAGGGAGCCTCACTGAAGCTTTCTTT	CASSLVSGSLTEAFF
TRBJ1-4	NA	TRBV19	TRBD1	TGTGCCAGTAGTATCTCCGGGACAGGGGGCCGGCAAACTAATGAAAAACTGTTTTTT	CASSISGTGGRQTNEKLFF
TRBJ1-6	many	TRBV9	NA	TGTGCCAGCAGCGTAAAGGGGAGCAATAATTCACCCCTCCACTTT	CASSVKGSNNSPLHF
TRBJ2-5	few	TRBV2	TRBD2	TGTGCTAGAGAACCGACTAGCGGGAGATATGGGACCCAGTACTTC	CAREPTSGRYGTQYF
TRBJ1-3	NA	TRBV5-6	TRBD1	TGTGCCAGCAGCTGGGACAGGGGGACCCCCGAACACACCATATATTTT	CASSWDRGTPEHTIYF
TRBJ2-7	few	TRBV5-1	NA	TGCGCCAGCAGCTTGGTAGACCAGTACTACGAGCAGTACTTC	CASSLVDQYYEQYF
TRBJ1-2	NA	TRBV20-1	NA	TGCAGTGCTAGAGATATTTGGGTGAATGGCTACACCTTC	CSARDIWVNGYTF
TRBJ1-5	many	TRBV19	NA	TGTGCCAGTAGCACAATGGACGGGAATCAGCCCCAGCATTTT	CASSTMDGNQPQHF
TRBJ1-2	few	TRBV4-1	NA	TGCGCCAGCAGCCAAGGGGAGGTCTGGGAAGGAGGCTACACCTTC	CASSQGEVWEGGYTF
TRBJ1-5	few	TRBV20-1	NA	TGCAGTGCTAGAGATCCTGTACGGTTTGACAATCAGCCCCAGCATTTT	CSARDPVRFDNQPQHF
TRBJ2-7	NA	TRBV20-1	TRBD2	TGCAGTGCTGGGCCGGGACTAGCCCGAATCTACGAGCGGTACTTC	CSAGPGLARIYERYF
TRBJ1-6	many	TRBV2	NA	TGTGCCAGCAAAAGGGAGGAGGTTTTAGAATCACCCCTCCACTTT	CASKREEVLESPLHF
TRBJ2-2	few	TRBV9	TRBD1	TGTGCCAGCAGCCCGGACAGGACCACCGGGGAGCTGTTTTTT	CASSPDRTTGELFF
TRBJ1-4	NA	TRBV19	TRBD1	TGTGCCAGTAGGTTGACCGGGACAGGGATCGGAAAACTGTTTTTT	CASRLTGTGIGKLFF
TRBJ1-3	NA	TRBV6-1	NA	TGTGCCAGCAGGGATCCGACAGCTCGATACTCTGGAAACACCATATATTTT	CASRDPTARYSGNTIYF
TRBJ1-2	once	TRBV29-1	TRBD1	TGCAGCGTCTGGGGGACAGGGGATAACGGCTACACCTTC	CSVWGTGDNGYTF
TRBJ1-2	NA	TRBV2	NA	TGTGCCAGCAGTGCTAGCTTCGGGCTCGGGGACTATGGCTACACCTTC	CASSASFGLGDYGYTF
TRBJ1-6	many	TRBV15	NA	TGTGCCACGGGTGCAGACGCCTATAATTCACCCCTCCACTTT	CATGADAYNSPLHF
TRBJ2-7	NA	TRBV5-1	TRBD1	TGCGCCAGCAGATCGGGACAGGGAGGGATCTCCTACGAGCAGTACTTC	CASRSGQGGISYEQYF
TRBJ2-7	NA	TRBV29-1	TRBD1	TGCAGCGGTAACCCCTCCCCGGGACAGGGGGTCGCCGGGACCTTC	CSGNPSPGQGVAGTF
TRBJ1-5	many	TRBV12-3/TRBV12-4	NA	TGTGCCATCAGCGGGGGCGGAGGGCAGCCCCAGCATTTT	CAISGGGGQPQHF
TRBJ2-7	NA	TRBV7-9	NA	TGTGCCAGCGTTGAGGACGGGTCCTACGAGCAGTACTTC	CASVEDGSYEQYF
TRBJ2-7	NA	TRBV5-5	TRBD2	TGTGCCAGCAGCTATGGACTAGCGGGAGTATATTACGAGCAGTACTTC	CASSYGLAGVYYEQYF
TRBJ1-4	many	TRBV29-1	NA	TGCAGCGTTCTGCTAACCGGCACGCGGGGTGAAAAACTGTTTTTT	CSVLLTGTRGEKLFF
TRBJ1-1	NA	TRBV19	NA	TGTGCCAGTAGTATACCTCTGGGTAAGAACACTGAAGCTTTCTTT	CASSIPLGKNTEAFF
TRBJ1-3	few	TRBV9	NA	TGTGCCAGCAGGGGAGGGGACTCTGGAAACACCATATATTTT	CASRGGDSGNTIYF
TRBJ1-6	NA	TRBV7-8	TRBD1	TGTGCCAGCAGTTTGGGACAGGGGCAATCAGCCCTCCACTTT	CASSLGQGQSALHF
TRBJ2-2	NA	TRBV6-5	TRBD1	TGTGCCAGCAGTTTCAACCGACAGGGGGCGAACACCGGGGAGCTGTTTTTT	CASSFNRQGANTGELFF
TRBJ1-4	many	TRBV6-5	TRBD1	TGTGCCAGCAGTCCACAGGGGCAGTTTGGAAAACTGTTTTTT	CASSPQGQFGKLFF
TRBJ2-5	NA	TRBV7-9	TRBD1	TGTGCCAGCAGGAGGGGGACAGGCGACCAAGAGACCCAGTACTTC	CASRRGTGDQETQYF
TRBJ1-6	NA	TRBV2	NA	TGTGCCAGCAGCCAAGTCCCCAATGGCAGGGATAATTCACCCCTCCACTTT	CASSQVPNGRDNSPLHF
TRBJ1-1	many	TRBV15	NA	TGTGCCACCAGCAGACAGGGGCCCATGAACACTGAAGCTTTCTTT	CATSRQGPMNTEAFF